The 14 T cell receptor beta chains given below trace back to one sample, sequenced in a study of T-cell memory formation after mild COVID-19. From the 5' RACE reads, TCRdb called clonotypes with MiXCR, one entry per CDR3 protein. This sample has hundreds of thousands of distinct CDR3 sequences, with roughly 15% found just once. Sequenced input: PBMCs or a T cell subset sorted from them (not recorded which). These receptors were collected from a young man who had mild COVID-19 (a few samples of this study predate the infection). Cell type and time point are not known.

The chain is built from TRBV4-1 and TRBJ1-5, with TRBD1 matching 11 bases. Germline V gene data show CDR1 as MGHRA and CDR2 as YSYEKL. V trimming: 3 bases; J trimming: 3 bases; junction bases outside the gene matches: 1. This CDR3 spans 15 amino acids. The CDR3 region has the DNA TGCGCCAGCAGCCAGGACAGGGGGCTCAATCAGCCCCAGCATTTT. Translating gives CASSQDRGLNQPQHF.

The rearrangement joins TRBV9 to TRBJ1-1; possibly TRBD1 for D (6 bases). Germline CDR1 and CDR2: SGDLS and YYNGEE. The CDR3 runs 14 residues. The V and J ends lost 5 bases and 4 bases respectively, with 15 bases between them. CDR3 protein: CASSRGDRSTEAFF. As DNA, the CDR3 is TGTGCCAGCAGTCGAGGAGACAGGAGCACTGAAGCTTTCTTT.

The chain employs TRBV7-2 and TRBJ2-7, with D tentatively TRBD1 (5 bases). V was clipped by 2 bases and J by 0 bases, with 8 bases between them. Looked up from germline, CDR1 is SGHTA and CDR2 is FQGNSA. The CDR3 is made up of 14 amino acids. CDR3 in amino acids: CASSLMTASYEQYF. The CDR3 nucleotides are TGTGCCAGCAGCTTAATGACAGCCTCCTACGAGCAGTACTTC.

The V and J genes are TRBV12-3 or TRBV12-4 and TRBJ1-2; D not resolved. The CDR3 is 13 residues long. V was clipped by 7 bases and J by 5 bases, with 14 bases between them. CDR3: CASTFGREYGYTF. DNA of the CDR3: TGTGCCAGCACTTTCGGCAGAGAATATGGCTACACCTTC.

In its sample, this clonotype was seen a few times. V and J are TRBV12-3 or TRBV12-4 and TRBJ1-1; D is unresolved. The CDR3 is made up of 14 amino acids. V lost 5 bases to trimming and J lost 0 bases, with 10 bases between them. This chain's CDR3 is CASSLRSMNTEAFF. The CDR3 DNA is TGTGCCAGCAGTCTAAGAAGCATGAACACTGAAGCTTTCTTT.

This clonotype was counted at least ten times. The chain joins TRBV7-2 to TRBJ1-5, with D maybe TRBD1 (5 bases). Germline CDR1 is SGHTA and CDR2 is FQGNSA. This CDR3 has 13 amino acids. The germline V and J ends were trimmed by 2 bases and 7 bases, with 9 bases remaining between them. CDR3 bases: TGTGCCAGCAGCTTACGGGGGGACCAGCCCCAGCATTTT. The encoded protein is CASSLRGDQPQHF.

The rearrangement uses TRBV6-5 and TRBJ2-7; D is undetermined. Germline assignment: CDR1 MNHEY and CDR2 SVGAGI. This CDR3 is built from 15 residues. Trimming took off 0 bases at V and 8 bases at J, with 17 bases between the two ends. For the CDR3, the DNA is TGTGCCAGCAGTTACTCGGCCAGGTCCCTTGTCCAGCAGTACTTC. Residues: CASSYSARSLVQQYF.

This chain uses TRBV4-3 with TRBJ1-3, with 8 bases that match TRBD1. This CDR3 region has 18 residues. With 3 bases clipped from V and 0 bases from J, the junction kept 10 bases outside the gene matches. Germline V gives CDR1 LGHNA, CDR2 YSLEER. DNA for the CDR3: TGCGCCAGCAGCCAGGGGACAGGAAAAATGCTCTCTGGAAACACCATATATTTT. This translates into CASSQGTGKMLSGNTIYF.

CDR3 protein: CASSRTGPTGELFF. CDR3 DNA sequence: TGTGCCAGCAGCCGGACAGGGCCCACCGGGGAGCTGTTTTTT. This chain connects TRBV7-8 to TRBJ2-2; 8 bases fit TRBD1. CDR1 SGHVS and CDR2 FQNEAQ come from the germline V gene. V shed 5 bases, J shed 4 bases, and the junction held 3 bases outside the gene matches. The CDR3 runs 14 residues.

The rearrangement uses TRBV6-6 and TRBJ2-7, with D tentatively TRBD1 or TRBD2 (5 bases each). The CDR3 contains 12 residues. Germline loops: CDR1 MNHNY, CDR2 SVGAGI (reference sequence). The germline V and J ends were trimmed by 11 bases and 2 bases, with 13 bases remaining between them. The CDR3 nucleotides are TGTGCCTCTCTAGCAGGGCCCTACGAGCAGTACTTC. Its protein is CASLAGPYEQYF.

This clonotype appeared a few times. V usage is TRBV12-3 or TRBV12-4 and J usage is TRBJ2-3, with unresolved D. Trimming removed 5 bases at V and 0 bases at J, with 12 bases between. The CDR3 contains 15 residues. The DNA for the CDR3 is TGTGCCAGCAGTCTCAGACCACCTAGCACAGATACGCAGTATTTT. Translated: CASSLRPPSTDTQYF.

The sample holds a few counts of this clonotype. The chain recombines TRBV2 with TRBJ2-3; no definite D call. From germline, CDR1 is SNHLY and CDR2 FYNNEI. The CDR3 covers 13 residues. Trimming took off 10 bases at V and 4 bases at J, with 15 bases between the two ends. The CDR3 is CANVGLLADTQYF. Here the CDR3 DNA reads TGTGCCAATGTAGGGCTTCTCGCAGATACGCAGTATTTT.

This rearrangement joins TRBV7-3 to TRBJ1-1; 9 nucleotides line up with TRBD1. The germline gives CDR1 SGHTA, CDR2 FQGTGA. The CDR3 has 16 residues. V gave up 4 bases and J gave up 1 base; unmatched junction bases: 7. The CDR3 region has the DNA TGTGCCAGCAGCTCCTCCGGGACAGGGTCGAACACTGAAGCTTTCTTT. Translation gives CASSSSGTGSNTEAFF. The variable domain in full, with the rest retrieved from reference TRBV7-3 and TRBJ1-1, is GAGVSQTPSNKVTEKGKYVELRCDPISGHTALYWYRQSLGQGPEFLIYFQGTGAADDSGLPNDRFFAVRPEGSVSTLKIQRTERGDSAVYLCASSSSGTGSNTEAFFGQGTRLTVV.

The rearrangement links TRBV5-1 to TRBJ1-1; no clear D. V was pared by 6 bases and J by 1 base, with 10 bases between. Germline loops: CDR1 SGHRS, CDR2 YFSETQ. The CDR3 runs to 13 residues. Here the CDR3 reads CASTEFPNTEAFF. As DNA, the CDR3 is TGCGCCAGCACTGAGTTCCCGAACACTGAAGCTTTCTTT. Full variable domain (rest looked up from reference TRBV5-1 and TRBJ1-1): KAGVTQTPRYLIKTRGQQVTLSCSPISGHRSVSWYQQTPGQGLQFLFEYFSETQRNKGNFPGRFSGRQFSNSRSEMNVSTLELGDSALYLCASTEFPNTEAFFGQGTRLTVV.